One sample yielded the 22 T cell receptor beta chains listed below, sequenced in a study of cytomegalovirus exposure and HLA in healthy donors. The PCR ran on 60 Vbeta and 13 Jbeta primers. Sequencing used immunoSEQ multiplex PCR; TCRdb keeps in-frame clones, though not all of them. The listing contains 160,000 or so clones. The material sequenced was PBMCs. The receptors derive from a young man in good health and CMV-seronegative.

A word on this clone: This sample also contains other DNA sequences that code for the same CDR3. The chain uses TRBV28 and TRBJ1-1, with 8 nucleotides matching TRBD1. J gave up 2 bases and V 8 bases, and 1 base lay outside the gene matches. CDR1 and CDR2 from the germline V gene are MDHEN and SYDVKM. This CDR3 region has 12 residues. DNA for the CDR3: TGTGCCAGCTCAGGGGGCAACACTGAAGCTTTCTTT. Translated: CASSGGNTEAFF.

Comments on this clone: At one end, the junction sequence differs from germline, possibly due to a read error. At the DNA level, this CDR3 is encoded by other sequences in the same sample as well. The rearrangement uses TRBV19 and TRBJ2-7; D is perhaps TRBD2 (6 bases). Germline V gene lookup returns CDR1 LNHDA and CDR2 SQIVND (reference sequence). This CDR3 has 13 amino acids. The CDR3 is CASSMGGNHEQYF. DNA for the CDR3: TGTGCCAGTAGTATGGGGGGTAACCACGAGCAGTATTTC.

The V gene is TRBV6-4, the J gene TRBJ1-2, with D perhaps TRBD1 (6 bases). This CDR3 comprises 13 residues. Germline CDR1 reads MRHNA; CDR2 reads SNTAGT. Trimming removed 4 bases at V and 8 bases at J, with 14 bases between. CDR3 in amino acids: CASSATDSRGYTF. CDR3 bases: TGTGCCAGCAGTGCCACGGACAGTCGCGGCTACACCTTC.

The V and J genes are TRBV19 and TRBJ2-3; tentative D call: TRBD1 (6 bases). Trimming pared 5 bases from V and 1 base from J, leaving 16 bases between. The germline V gene encodes CDR1 LNHDA and CDR2 SQIVND (reference sequence). The CDR3 totals 16 residues. CDR3 protein: CASSPPQGHGTDTQYF. The CDR3 bases are TGTGCCAGTAGTCCCCCTCAGGGGCACGGCACAGATACGCAGTATTTT.

The chain has TRBV7-6 and TRBJ1-4, with TRBD1 as a possible D gene (6 bases). CDR3 length equals 19 residues. The V end was cut by 1 base, the J end by 0 bases, with 18 bases between. Germline V lookup: CDR1 SGHVS, CDR2 FNYEAQ. CDR3: CASSLVRTETISTNEKLFF. The CDR3 DNA follows: TGTGCCAGCAGCTTAGTGCGGACAGAAACCATTTCAACTAATGAAAAACTGTTTTTT.

The rearrangement joins TRBV5-1 to TRBJ2-6, with TRBD1 as a possible D gene (6 bases). This CDR3 contains 20 residues. Germline-derived CDR1 and CDR2 are SGHRS and YFSETQ. V was trimmed by 4 bases and J by 0 bases, leaving 23 bases between them. The CDR3 region is CASSPRLLGDIPSGANVLTF. The CDR3 DNA reads TGCGCCAGCAGCCCCCGACTCCTCGGGGACATCCCCTCTGGGGCCAACGTCCTGACTTTC.

The chain employs TRBV19 and TRBJ1-5; no reliable D call. Trimming took 4 bases from V and 11 from J, leaving 15 bases between them. The CDR3 is made up of 13 amino acids. CDR1 and CDR2 (germline): LNHDA, SQIVND (reference sequence). The CDR3 region is CASSSPTILTQHF. The CDR3 DNA reads as TGTGCCAGTAGTAGCCCGACAATTTTAACCCAGCATTTT.

The genes are TRBV19 and TRBJ1-2, with unresolved D. Trimming pared 2 bases from V and 0 bases from J, leaving 16 bases between. This CDR3 spans 17 amino acids. Germline loops: CDR1 LNHDA, CDR2 SQIVND (reference sequence). The CDR3 coding sequence is TGTGCCAGTAGTATATCCCCCTATAGAGTAGCTAACTATGGCTACACCTTC. It is translated as CASSISPYRVANYGYTF.

The chain has TRBV5-1 and TRBJ2-1, with D tentatively TRBD2 (6 bases). V gave up 0 bases and J gave up 8 bases, with 9 bases separating them. The CDR3 has 13 amino acids. CDR1 and CDR2 (germline): SGHRS, YFSETQ. The CDR3 here is CASSLATGDEQFF. The DNA for the CDR3 is TGCGCCAGCAGCTTGGCCACGGGGGATGAGCAGTTCTTC.

V gene TRBV7-2 combines with J gene TRBJ2-7; 9 positions match TRBD2. The CDR3 is made up of 15 amino acids. The V and J ends lost 6 bases and 3 bases, in that order; junction bases with no gene match: 9. CDR1 is SGHTA and CDR2 is FQGNSA in the germline V gene. CDR3 DNA sequence: TGTGCCAGCAGGCACGGGACTAGCAACGACTACGAGCAGTACTTC. Protein product: CASRHGTSNDYEQYF.

V gene TRBV27 combines with J gene TRBJ2-1, with D perhaps matching TRBD1 (5 bases). CDR1 and CDR2 from the germline V gene are MNHEY and SMNVEV (reference sequence). V was shortened by 2 bases and J by 10 bases, with 9 bases between the two germline ends. This CDR3 is built from 12 residues. The CDR3 sequence: CASSLVGVEQFF. Written as DNA, the CDR3 is TGTGCCAGCAGTTTAGTAGGGGTGGAGCAGTTCTTC.

J is TRBJ1-1 and V is TRBV6-5; 7 bases agree with TRBD1. Trimming took 5 bases from V and 11 from J; bases not matched to a gene: 8. The CDR3 loop spans 12 amino acids. From germline, CDR1 is MNHEY and CDR2 SVGAGI. The CDR3 bases are TGTGCCAGCAGTAGGACAGGCTTGGGGGCTTTCTTT. Amino acids: CASSRTGLGAFF.

This chain joins TRBV27 and TRBJ2-7; 10 bases are a match to TRBD2. In germline, CDR1 is MNHEY, CDR2 SMNVEV (reference sequence). CDR3 length: 18 residues. The trim removed 1 base at V and 1 base at J, leaving 10 bases unmatched. CDR3 loop: CASSLYGLAGARSYEQYF. The CDR3 bases are TGTGCCAGCAGTTTATACGGGCTAGCGGGAGCCCGTTCCTACGAGCAGTACTTC.

This chain links TRBV28 with TRBJ1-1; D ambiguous. Germline lookup yields CDR1 MDHEN and CDR2 SYDVKM. The germline V and J ends were trimmed by 7 bases and 1 base, with 7 bases remaining between them. This CDR3 is built from 12 residues. The CDR3 here is CASNWANTEAFF. The CDR3, as DNA: TGTGCCAGCAATTGGGCGAACACTGAAGCTTTCTTT. Based on the CDR3 plus reference TRBV28 and TRBJ1-1, the full variable domain is DVKVTQSSRYLVKRTGEKVFLECVQDMDHENMFWYRQDPGLGLRLIYFSYDVKMKEKGDIPEGYSVSREKKERFSLILESASTNQTSMYLCASNWANTEAFFGQGTRLTVV.

The chain has TRBV30 and TRBJ1-4; the match to TRBD1 covers 9 bases. The CDR3 runs 15 residues. The V gene end was trimmed by 2 bases and the J gene end by 7 bases; junction bases not matched to a gene: 8. Germline assignment: CDR1 GTSNPN and CDR2 SVGIG (reference sequence). As DNA, the CDR3 is TGTGCCTGGAGTCCCACAGGGGGCGAGGTTGAAAAACTGTTTTTT. Translating it yields CAWSPTGGEVEKLFF.

The rearrangement links TRBV11-2 to TRBJ2-1, with 9 bases that match TRBD1. J lost 7 bases, V lost 5 bases, and 12 bases had no gene match. CDR1 and CDR2 from the germline V gene are SGHAT and FQNNGV. This CDR3 contains 16 residues. Here the CDR3 DNA reads TGTGCCAGCAGCCCCTCCGCCGGGACAGGGTCGAATGAGCAGTTCTTC. Amino acid sequence: CASSPSAGTGSNEQFF.

This sequence joins TRBV6-5 and TRBJ2-7; TRBD2 agrees at 8 bases. Germline loops: CDR1 MNHEY, CDR2 SVGAGI. The trim removed 5 bases at V and 6 bases at J, leaving 12 bases unmatched. This CDR3 spans 15 amino acids. The CDR3 nucleotides are TGTGCCAGCAGTCCTTTTAGCGGGGCCCGGGGCGAGCAGTACTTC. The encoded protein is CASSPFSGARGEQYF.

V and J are TRBV30 and TRBJ1-2; tentative D call: TRBD1 (5 bases). Germline V CDR1 and CDR2: GTSNPN, SVGIG (reference sequence). V lost 5 bases and J 8 bases, leaving 9 bases between the germline ends. The CDR3 is 10 residues long. The CDR3 coding sequence is TGTGCCTGGGGCAGGGAAGGCTACACCTTC. Translation gives CAWGREGYTF.

The chain joins TRBV5-1 to TRBJ1-2, with 12 positions matching TRBD1. Unmatched junction bases numbered 9, after V lost 3 bases and J lost 6 bases. Germline CDR1 SGHRS, CDR2 YFSETQ. This CDR3 is 16 amino acids long. CDR3 in DNA: TGCGCCAGCAGCTGGGCCGGGACAGGGGGCGATCATGGCTACACCTTC. Its protein is CASSWAGTGGDHGYTF.

J is TRBJ1-1 and V is TRBV30; no definite D call. Trimming shortened V by 5 bases and J by 7 bases, and 11 bases separated the two germline ends. From germline, CDR1 is GTSNPN and CDR2 SVGIG (reference sequence). CDR3 length: 11 amino acids. In DNA form, the CDR3 reads TGTGCCTGGTGGTCACGGTTTGAAGCTTTCTTT. Translation: CAWWSRFEAFF.

The V and J genes are TRBV29-1 and TRBJ1-5; D is ambiguous. CDR3 length: 14 amino acids. CDR1 is SQVTM and CDR2 is ANQGSEA in the germline V gene. V lost 4 bases and J 5 bases, leaving 15 bases between the germline ends. CDR3 residues: CSVGGEASDQPQHF. CDR3 nucleotide sequence: TGCAGCGTTGGGGGAGAGGCCAGCGATCAGCCCCAGCATTTT. Full variable domain (remainder filled in from reference TRBV29-1 and TRBJ1-5): SAVISQKPSRDICQRGTSLTIQCQVDSQVTMMFWYRQQPGQSLTLIATANQGSEATYESGFVIDKFPISRPNLTFSTLTVSNMSPEDSSIYLCSVGGEASDQPQHFGDGTRLSIL.

The chain combines TRBV6-1 with TRBJ2-3; TRBD2 aligns across 8 bases. Germline CDR1 reads MNHNS; CDR2 reads SASEGT. CDR3 size: 16 residues. V shed 3 bases and J 2 bases; nucleotides not matched to a gene: 7. The CDR3 DNA is TGTGCCAGCAGTGATTTCGGGAGGGGTTACACAGATACGCAGTATTTT. It is translated as CASSDFGRGYTDTQYF.